Only one count was recorded for the clone carrying this TCR beta chain. A junction boundary mismatches the germline segment, possibly from a read error. The data stem from a study of T cell changes during pregnancy in multiple sclerosis. Measured with immunoSEQ multiplex PCR; TCRdb has only the in-frame clones, and not every one. The table records some 96,000 clones, around 92% of them present only once. The CDR3 sequence is 14 residues long. Germline V gene data show CDR1 as SGHNT and CDR2 as YYREEE (reference sequence). The sample consisted of peripheral blood, taken after pregnancy. The chain employs TRBV5-4 and TRBJ1-1; D gene uncertain. This clonotype originated in a female donor with multiple sclerosis, enrolled in a pregnancy study. The CDR3 sequence: CASRLDYMNTEAFF. The CDR3 nucleotides are TGTGCCAGCAGGTTGGACTATATGAACACTGAAGCTTTCTTT.